This T cell receptor (beta chain) was found in a study of CD8 T cells in Susac syndrome. Study-level points and caveats: The authors acknowledged that the study's TCR sequencing and HLA analysis involved relatively few individuals.

The multiple sclerosis control group was made up of treatment-naive patients with stable or active relapsing-remitting disease. About this clonotype itself: No antigen is known for it.

Trimming removed 6 bases from V and 1 base from J, with 10 bases in between. Per germline, CDR1 SGHVT and CDR2 SQSDAQ. This CDR3 region has 13 residues. 0.5 to 1 ug RNA was reverse transcribed with random hexamers. Via MiXCR, TCRdb re-called the immunoSEQ multiplex PCR reads, giving one row per CDR3 protein. The sample has about 66,000 distinct CDR3 sequences; 85% to 95% are singletons. The clonotype comes from a human donor with multiple sclerosis. The chain joins TRBV7-4 to TRBJ2-7; no clear D. The sample comprised CD8+ T cells from PBMCs. This CDR3 is CASSQGKSYEQYF. Here the CDR3 DNA reads TGTGCCAGCAGTCAAGGGAAGTCCTACGAGCAGTACTTC.